The 20 T cell receptor beta chains below were found in one sample sequenced in a study of radiotherapy plus CTLA-4 blockade in lung cancer. Produced via immunoSEQ multiplex PCR; TCRdb's table is partial and in-frame only. The table has about 59,000 clones, about 70% seen once. The sample was peripheral blood, taken from a patient treated with radiotherapy plus ipilimumab. The source is a human donor with non-small cell lung cancer whose response to radiotherapy plus ipilimumab could not be evaluated.

The V and J genes are TRBV27 and TRBJ1-2; D is possibly TRBD1 (6 bases). The CDR3 has 17 residues. Germline CDR1 is MNHEY and CDR2 is SMNVEV (reference sequence). The V gene lost 1 base and the J gene lost 6 bases, with 21 bases spanning the gap. The CDR3 sequence is CASSLYGFQGRENGYTF. The CDR3 DNA follows: TGTGCCAGCAGTTTATACGGGTTCCAGGGGCGTGAAAATGGCTACACCTTC.

V gene TRBV6-5 combines with J gene TRBJ2-5, with TRBD1 identical over 9 bases. There are 15 residues in the CDR3. Losses at the gene ends were 5 bases for V and 1 base for J; bases not matched to a gene: 5. Germline loops: CDR1 MNHEY, CDR2 SVGAGI. In DNA, the CDR3 is TGTGCCAGCAGTAGAACAGGGGGCCTCCAAGAGACCCAGTACTTC. Amino acids: CASSRTGGLQETQYF.

The V gene is TRBV19, the J gene TRBJ2-2; no reliable D call. Trimming shortened V by 8 bases and J by 3 bases, and 13 bases separated the two germline ends. The CDR3 is 14 amino acids. Germline-derived CDR1 and CDR2 are LNHDA and SQIVND (reference sequence). The CDR3 nucleotides read TGTGCCAGTGCACCGGGTATGGACACCGGGGAGCTGTTTTTT. Its protein is CASAPGMDTGELFF.

This chain joins TRBV18 and TRBJ1-2; D not resolved. Trimming cost V 4 bases and J 2 bases, with 8 bases left between them. The CDR3 has 13 amino acids. From germline, CDR1 is KGHSH and CDR2 LQKENI. CDR3 nucleotides: TGTGCCAGCTCACAAGACACCAACTATGGCTACACCTTC. Its protein product is CASSQDTNYGYTF.

V usage is TRBV28 and J usage is TRBJ1-1; possibly TRBD1 for D (6 bases). CDR3 length: 14 amino acids. Germline V lookup: CDR1 MDHEN, CDR2 SYDVKM. V was cut by 6 bases and J by 0 bases, with 11 bases left in between. This CDR3 reads CASSIGQMNTEAFF. For the CDR3, the DNA is TGTGCCAGCAGCATCGGACAGATGAACACTGAAGCTTTCTTT.

This sequence joins TRBV6-6 and TRBJ1-1; D perhaps matches TRBD1 (6 bases). The CDR3 length is 14 residues. Germline V gene sequence: CDR1 MNHNY, CDR2 SVGAGI (reference sequence). V lost 0 bases and J 5 bases, leaving 10 bases between the germline ends. CDR3 amino acids: CASSYSTGSTEAFF. The DNA of the CDR3 is TGTGCCAGCAGTTACTCTACAGGGTCGACTGAAGCTTTCTTT.

This chain joins TRBV9 and TRBJ1-1; no reliable D call. The CDR3 sequence is 16 residues long. V lost 1 base to trimming and J lost 1 base, with 14 bases between them. The germline V gene has CDR1 SGDLS and CDR2 YYNGEE. CDR3 loop: CASSVSSVSGNTEAFF. As DNA, the CDR3 is TGTGCCAGCAGCGTATCTTCGGTGTCGGGGAACACTGAAGCTTTCTTT.

The chain recombines TRBV4-3 with TRBJ2-3, with TRBD2 identical over 8 bases. The CDR3 has 20 residues. Germline loops: CDR1 LGHNA, CDR2 YSLEER. Trimming took 0 bases from V and 1 from J; bases not matched to a gene: 15. The CDR3 coding sequence is TGCGCCAGCAGCCAAGAGTCGGAGTTAGCGGGGCTTAGGGGCACAGATACGCAGTATTTT. Translation: CASSQESELAGLRGTDTQYF.

The J gene is TRBJ2-7, the V gene TRBV9; 14 nucleotides agree with TRBD2. V gave up 4 bases and J gave up 4 bases; unmatched junction bases: 7. Germline-derived CDR1 and CDR2 are SGDLS and YYNGEE. The CDR3 runs to 16 residues. CDR3 DNA sequence: TGTGCCAGCAGCTGGGGACTAGCGGGGGAGGGTTACGAGCAGTACTTC. Protein sequence: CASSWGLAGEGYEQYF.

This chain links TRBV14 with TRBJ2-2; the match to TRBD2 covers 12 bases. The CDR3 has 17 amino acids. The germline CDR1 and CDR2 sequences are SGHDN and FVKESK. The V gene end was trimmed by 4 bases and the J gene end by 5 bases; junction bases not matched to a gene: 8. The DNA for the CDR3 is TGTGCCAGCAGCCGCCGACTAGCGGGAGTACAAACCGGGGAGCTGTTTTTT. It yields the protein CASSRRLAGVQTGELFF. The entire variable domain, with the rest obtained from reference TRBV14 and TRBJ2-2, is as follows: EAGVTQFPSHSVIEKGQTVTLRCDPISGHDNLYWYRRVMGKEIKFLLHFVKESKQDESGMPNNRFLAERTGGTYSTLKVQPAELEDSGVYFCASSRRLAGVQTGELFFGEGSRLTVL.

This clone showed up just once. The CDR3 is CASSDGTGYNEQFF. Written as DNA, the CDR3 is TGTGCCAGCAGTGACGGGACAGGCTACAATGAGCAGTTCTTC. The chain recombines TRBV2 with TRBJ2-1; TRBD1 matches 8 bases. The germline V gene has CDR1 SNHLY and CDR2 FYNNEI. V gave up 3 bases and J gave up 3 bases; unmatched junction bases: 1. This CDR3 is built from 14 residues. The whole variable domain, remainder taken from reference TRBV2 and TRBJ2-1, is EPEVTQTPSHQVTQMGQEVILRCVPISNHLYFYWYRQILGQKVEFLVSFYNNEISEKSEIFDDQFSVERPDGSNFTLKIRSTKLEDSAMYFCASSDGTGYNEQFFGPGTRLTVL.

This clone appeared a few times. The genes are TRBV7-3 and TRBJ1-1; TRBD1 matches 7 bases. CDR1 is SGHTA, CDR2 FQGTGA, per germline. Trimming at V came to 3 bases and at J to 4 bases, leaving 5 bases not matched to a gene. The CDR3 runs to 14 residues. DNA for the CDR3: TGTGCCAGCAGCTTGAACAGGGGAAGCACTGAAGCTTTCTTT. It specifies CASSLNRGSTEAFF. The full variable domain, completed using reference TRBV7-3 and TRBJ1-1, is GAGVSQTPSNKVTEKGKYVELRCDPISGHTALYWYRQSLGQGPEFLIYFQGTGAADDSGLPNDRFFAVRPEGSVSTLKIQRTERGDSAVYLCASSLNRGSTEAFFGQGTRLTVV.

This sequence joins TRBV9 and TRBJ2-1; 14 nucleotides match TRBD2. Trimming took 0 bases from V and 9 from J; bases not matched to a gene: 5. Germline V CDR1 and CDR2: SGDLS, YYNGEE. This CDR3 is 16 amino acids long. The CDR3 loop is CASSVARLAGGREQFF. CDR3 nucleotide sequence: TGTGCCAGCAGCGTAGCGCGACTAGCGGGGGGGCGTGAGCAGTTCTTC.

The CDR3 protein is CASSFGAAYGYTF. The CDR3 nucleotides are TGTGCCAGCAGCTTTGGAGCTGCCTATGGCTACACCTTC. The V and J genes are TRBV7-9 and TRBJ1-2; D gene unclear. Germline V gene sequence: CDR1 SEHNR, CDR2 FQNEAQ (reference sequence). The CDR3 is 13 residues long. The V and J ends lost 3 bases and 4 bases respectively, with 9 bases between them.

CDR3 DNA sequence: TGTGCCAGCAGAAGATTAAACAGGGAAGGCAACACCGGGGAGCTGTTTTTT. Translated, it gives CASRRLNREGNTGELFF. This rearrangement joins TRBV11-2 to TRBJ2-2; perhaps TRBD1 as D (6 bases). CDR1 and CDR2 from the germline V gene are SGHAT and FQNNGV. There are 17 residues in the CDR3. The germline V and J ends were trimmed by 6 bases and 2 bases, with 19 bases remaining between them.

The rearrangement joins TRBV27 to TRBJ1-6, with D uncertain. V was cut by 6 bases and J by 7 bases, with 16 bases left in between. Germline V gene data show CDR1 as MNHEY and CDR2 as SMNVEV (reference sequence). The CDR3 is 15 residues long. Here the CDR3 reads CASSLFETSNSPLHF. DNA for the CDR3: TGTGCCAGCAGCCTTTTCGAGACAAGCAATTCACCCCTCCACTTT.

DNA of the CDR3: TGTGCCAGCAGCCGCACATGGGGACAGGGCGCTGAAGCTTTCTTT. Its protein is CASSRTWGQGAEAFF. V and J are TRBV4-2 and TRBJ1-1; 9 bases agree with TRBD1. This CDR3 has 15 amino acids. Germline-derived CDR1 and CDR2 are LGHNA and YNFKEQ. The junction had 9 bases not matched to a gene; V was cut back by 4 bases and J by 6 bases.

This sequence joins TRBV13 and TRBJ2-1, with D perhaps TRBD2 (6 bases). CDR3 length equals 15 residues. Trimming shortened V by 3 bases and J by 7 bases, and 16 bases separated the two germline ends. Germline values: CDR1 PRHDT, CDR2 FYEKMQ (reference sequence). CDR3 protein: CASSFRSNRGNEQFF. The DNA of the CDR3 is TGTGCCAGCAGCTTCCGGTCAAACCGGGGGAATGAGCAGTTCTTC.

The chain uses TRBV7-2 and TRBJ2-7; 11 bases match TRBD2. Germline-derived CDR1 and CDR2 are SGHTA and FQGNSA. The CDR3 spans 16 residues. The junction had 4 bases not matched to a gene; V was cut back by 1 base and J by 2 bases. The CDR3 DNA is TGTGCCAGCAGCTTAGTTAGTAGCGGGGGGGCCTACGAGCAGTACTTC. The encoded protein is CASSLVSSGGAYEQYF.

The chain combines TRBV30 with TRBJ2-2, with 7 bases that match TRBD2. V was pared by 3 bases and J by 4 bases, with 20 bases of the junction left unmatched. Germline loops: CDR1 GTSNPN, CDR2 SVGIG (reference sequence). The CDR3 has 19 residues. The CDR3 loop reads CAWRGGVGEGTPTTGELFF. CDR3 in DNA: TGTGCCTGGAGGGGGGGAGTTGGGGAGGGGACCCCCACCACCGGGGAGCTGTTTTTT.